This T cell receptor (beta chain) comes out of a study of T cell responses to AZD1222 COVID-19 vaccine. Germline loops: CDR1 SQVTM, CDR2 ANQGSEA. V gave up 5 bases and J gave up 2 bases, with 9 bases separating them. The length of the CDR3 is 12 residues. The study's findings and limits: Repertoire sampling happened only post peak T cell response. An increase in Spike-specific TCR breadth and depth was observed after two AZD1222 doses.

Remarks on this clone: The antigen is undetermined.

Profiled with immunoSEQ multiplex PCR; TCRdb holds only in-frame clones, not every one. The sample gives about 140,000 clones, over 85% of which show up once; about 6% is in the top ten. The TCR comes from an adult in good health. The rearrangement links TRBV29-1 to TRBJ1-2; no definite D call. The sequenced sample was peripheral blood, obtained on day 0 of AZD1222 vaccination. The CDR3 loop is CSVLTENYGYTF. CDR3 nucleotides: TGCAGCGTTTTGACGGAGAACTATGGCTACACCTTC.